This section outlines one T cell receptor beta chain sequence together with its context. Extracted RNA was reverse transcribed into cDNA, the sequencing template. Method: immunoSEQ multiplex PCR; TCRdb's copy keeps in-frame clones and lacks some. The sample consists of 150,000 or so clones, approximately 50% of them appearing once. Germline V gives CDR1 SGHAT, CDR2 FQDESV (reference sequence). The CDR3 consists of 17 residues. V lost 2 bases and J 2 bases, leaving 13 bases between the germline ends. The sample originates from a study of CD8+ T cells in alopecia areata. The V and J genes are TRBV11-1 and TRBJ2-6, with a weak D call TRBD1 (6 bases). This sequence was found in a human donor with alopecia areata. Sequenced material: CD4+ T cells sorted from blood. The chain's CDR3 is CASSLITGSTGANVLTF. The CDR3 DNA is TGTGCCAGCAGCTTAATAACAGGGAGCACTGGGGCCAACGTCCTGACTTTC.